This T cell receptor beta chain was recorded in a study of cytomegalovirus exposure and HLA in healthy donors. Overall study results and limits: For most subjects, TCR beta sequences were reported to predict HLA-A and HLA-B alleles with accuracy.

The V and J ends lost 3 bases and 4 bases, in that order; junction bases with no gene match: 14. This CDR3 has 18 amino acids. Germline CDR1 and CDR2: SGHNT and YYREEE (reference sequence). The PCR had 60 Vbeta and 13 Jbeta primers. Profiling relied on immunoSEQ multiplex PCR, and the TCRdb table lists in-frame clones only, not all of them. The repertoire has over 100,000 clones, 81% of them found once; the top ten carry less than 2.5%. As to this clone: Its antigen is still unknown.

The chain recombines TRBV5-4 with TRBJ2-2; 8 bases line up with TRBD1. This clonotype was obtained from a young woman in good health and CMV-seronegative. Sequenced sample: PBMCs. The CDR3 DNA sequence: TGTGCCAGCAGCTCCGAAAGACAATGGACAGGGATCACCGGGGAGCTGTTTTTT. Residues: CASSSERQWTGITGELFF.